This passage covers 25 T cell receptor beta chains from one sample sequenced in a study of CD8+ T cells in alopecia areata. It was cDNA, reverse transcribed from extracted RNA, that served as the sequencing template. The protocol was immunoSEQ multiplex PCR, while the TCRdb copy is restricted to in-frame clones and leaves out a portion. The table lists 65,000 to 70,000 clones, approximately 61% of them singletons, with under 20% in the top ten. The source material was CD8+ T cells sorted from blood, sampled at week 0. These receptors came from a human donor with alopecia areata.

The chain has TRBV7-9 and TRBJ1-5; D is ambiguous. Trimming left V 5 bases short and J 3 bases short, with 8 bases between. The CDR3 runs to 13 residues. Germline lookup yields CDR1 SEHNR and CDR2 FQNEAQ (reference sequence). The CDR3 coding sequence is TGTGCCAGCAGCGGAGCTTACAATCAGCCCCAGCATTTT. It is translated as CASSGAYNQPQHF.

The gene calls are TRBV28 and TRBJ2-5; either TRBD1 or TRBD2 may supply D (5 bases each). The CDR3 totals 10 residues. Germline V CDR1 and CDR2: MDHEN, SYDVKM. V lost 8 bases and J lost 5, with 6 bases in between. The CDR3 reads CASEGETQYF. CDR3 DNA: TGTGCCAGCGAGGGGGAGACCCAGTACTTC.

The J gene is TRBJ1-4, the V gene TRBV15, with TRBD1 as a possible D gene (5 bases). CDR1 and CDR2 (germline): LNHNV, YYDKDF (reference sequence). The ends were cut back, 0 bases at V and 3 bases at J, with 14 bases in the middle. The CDR3 contains 17 residues. The CDR3 DNA reads as TGTGCCACCAGCAGAGATCGGCGGGGGACGGCTAATGAAAAACTGTTTTTT. Amino acids: CATSRDRRGTANEKLFF.

As DNA, the CDR3 is TGCGCCAGCAGCTTGGGACTAGCGGGGCAAGACACAGATACGCAGTATTTT. Its protein is CASSLGLAGQDTDTQYF. This chain uses TRBV5-1 with TRBJ2-3; 11 bases match TRBD2. V was pared by 0 bases and J by 2 bases, with 5 bases of the junction left unmatched. The CDR3 runs 17 residues. CDR1 is SGHRS and CDR2 is YFSETQ in the germline V gene.

This clone was counted once. V is TRBV29-1 and J is TRBJ2-6, with D possibly being TRBD2 (5 bases). Deletions cut 7 bases from V and 2 bases from J, with 12 bases between. The germline V gene has CDR1 SQVTM and CDR2 ANQGSEA. CDR3 length equals 14 residues. The CDR3 protein is CSARVVPGANVLTF. The CDR3 bases are TGCAGCGCGAGGGTCGTCCCTGGGGCCAACGTCCTGACTTTC.

The rearrangement joins TRBV7-9 to TRBJ2-1; TRBD1 is a possible D gene (7 bases). The CDR3 extends over 16 amino acids. The V gene's germline CDR1 is SEHNR and CDR2 FQNEAQ (reference sequence). V was pared by 5 bases and J by 10 bases, with 24 bases between. CDR3 DNA sequence: TGTGCCAGCAGCCTGCGGGACAGAGGAGGGACGTGGGAGCAGTTCTTC. This sequence encodes CASSLRDRGGTWEQFF.

The chain links TRBV6-4 to TRBJ2-1; a weak D match, TRBD2 (5 bases). CDR3 length equals 15 residues. Germline assignment: CDR1 MRHNA and CDR2 SNTAGT. Trimming removed 7 bases from V and 2 bases from J, with 15 bases in between. The CDR3 spells CASKRVVLAYNEQFF. CDR3 coding DNA: TGTGCCAGCAAGAGGGTAGTTTTAGCCTACAATGAGCAGTTCTTC.

This clone has only a few counts. The genes are TRBV18 and TRBJ1-4; the D gene is possibly TRBD1 (5 bases). Trimming removed 3 bases from V and 3 bases from J, with 14 bases in between. This CDR3 contains 16 residues. Germline CDR1 and CDR2: KGHSH and LQKENI. The CDR3 reads CASSPGHAGPNEKLFF. DNA of the CDR3: TGTGCCAGCTCACCGGGGCACGCCGGGCCTAATGAAAAACTGTTTTTT.

The V call is TRBV29-1, the J call TRBJ2-7; TRBD1 might be the D (7 bases). The CDR3 covers 14 residues. Per the germline V gene, CDR1 is SQVTM and CDR2 is ANQGSEA. The CDR3 spells CSVGGQFPSYEQYF. For the CDR3, the DNA is TGCAGTGTCGGGGGACAGTTTCCTTCCTACGAGCAGTACTTC.

V and J are TRBV5-1 and TRBJ1-1; TRBD1 matches 9 bases. V dropped 5 bases and J dropped 7; count of bases not matched to a gene: 15. Germline V gene sequence: CDR1 SGHRS, CDR2 YFSETQ. CDR3 length equals 16 residues. The CDR3 spells CASRIDTGGPNGEAFF. For the CDR3, the DNA is TGCGCCAGCAGAATCGACACAGGGGGCCCGAACGGTGAAGCTTTCTTT.

This chain joins TRBV4-3 and TRBJ2-3; 8 bases match TRBD1. This CDR3 is 17 amino acids long. V gave up 1 base and J gave up 0 bases; unmatched junction bases: 6. From germline, CDR1 is LGHNA and CDR2 YSLEER. The CDR3 DNA is TGCGCCAGCAGCCAAGTAAGGGACAGGATGAGCACAGATACGCAGTATTTT. It codes for CASSQVRDRMSTDTQYF.

V gene TRBV13 combines with J gene TRBJ1-1; TRBD1 matches 7 bases. The CDR3 runs to 16 residues. V lost 4 bases, J lost 5 bases, and 13 bases stayed unmatched. Germline V gene sequence: CDR1 PRHDT, CDR2 FYEKMQ (reference sequence). This CDR3 reads CASSSSPTGVRTEAFF. In DNA, the CDR3 is TGTGCCAGCAGCTCCAGCCCCACAGGGGTTAGAACTGAAGCTTTCTTT.

The chain joins TRBV7-9 to TRBJ2-5; no definite D call. The CDR3 has 12 amino acids. V was shortened by 3 bases and J by 2 bases, with 4 bases between the two germline ends. Per germline, CDR1 SEHNR and CDR2 FQNEAQ (reference sequence). CDR3: CASSFQQETQYF. DNA of the CDR3: TGTGCCAGCAGCTTTCAGCAAGAGACCCAGTACTTC.

The chain has TRBV4-1 and TRBJ2-1; TRBD2 matches at 10 bases. Germline CDR1 is MGHRA and CDR2 is YSYEKL. The CDR3 is made up of 15 amino acids. With 4 bases clipped from V and 2 bases from J, the junction kept 2 bases outside the gene matches. CDR3 region: CASSRSGGAYNEQFF. In nucleotides, the CDR3 is TGCGCCAGCAGCCGGAGCGGGGGGGCCTACAATGAGCAGTTCTTC.

V usage is TRBV29-1 and J usage is TRBJ2-7; TRBD1 is a possible D gene (5 bases). Trimming removed 5 bases from V and 3 bases from J, with 11 bases in between. CDR1 and CDR2 (germline): SQVTM, ANQGSEA. The CDR3 runs to 12 residues. For the CDR3, the DNA is TGCAGCGTTTCGACAGCTAGCTACGAGCAGTACTTC. It specifies CSVSTASYEQYF.

The CDR3 loop is CAWSSQGFAEAFF. The CDR3 DNA sequence: TGTGCCTGGAGCTCGCAGGGTTTCGCTGAAGCTTTCTTT. The chain links TRBV30 to TRBJ1-1; possibly TRBD1 for D (5 bases). Germline V gene data show CDR1 as GTSNPN and CDR2 as SVGIG (reference sequence). The CDR3 is 13 amino acids. V was cut by 3 bases and J by 6 bases, with 14 bases left in between.

This clone appeared a few times. The chain links TRBV9 to TRBJ1-2; the match to TRBD1 covers 9 bases. The J segment lost 5 bases and the V segment lost 3 bases, leaving 8 bases of the junction unmatched. The CDR3 length is 15 residues. The germline V gene has CDR1 SGDLS and CDR2 YYNGEE. The CDR3 region is CASSDNIQGAYGYTF. In DNA form, the CDR3 reads TGTGCCAGCAGCGACAATATACAGGGGGCATATGGCTACACCTTC.

In regard to this clone: Other DNA sequences within the sample encode an identical CDR3. The genes are TRBV30 and TRBJ2-7; either TRBD1 or TRBD2 may supply D (5 bases each). V was cut by 0 bases and J by 4 bases, with 7 bases left in between. Germline lookup yields CDR1 GTSNPN and CDR2 SVGIG (reference sequence). The CDR3 is 12 residues long. The CDR3 is CAWSVGGYEQYF. In DNA form, the CDR3 reads TGTGCCTGGAGTGTTGGGGGTTACGAGCAGTACTTC.

V and J are TRBV27 and TRBJ1-1, with a possible D match to TRBD1 (5 bases). Germline CDR1 is MNHEY and CDR2 is SMNVEV (reference sequence). The CDR3 runs 12 residues. Trimming took off 10 bases at V and 4 bases at J, with 13 bases between the two ends. The DNA for the CDR3 is TGTGCCACACAATCGAGGGGCACTGAAGCTTTCTTT. Amino acid sequence: CATQSRGTEAFF.

The gene calls are TRBV9 and TRBJ2-3, with a tentative D call TRBD2 (6 bases). The V gene lost 3 bases and the J gene lost 2 bases, with 13 bases spanning the gap. Germline V gene data show CDR1 as SGDLS and CDR2 as YYNGEE. The CDR3 sequence is 15 residues long. CDR3 sequence (DNA): TGTGCCAGCAGCGAGGGCGTAGCGGACACAGATACGCAGTATTTT. This codes for CASSEGVADTDTQYF.

V usage is TRBV6-5 and J usage is TRBJ1-1; 7 bases line up with TRBD1. Germline V gene data show CDR1 as MNHEY and CDR2 as SVGAGI. Trimming at V came to 5 bases and at J to 10 bases, leaving 7 bases not matched to a gene. The CDR3 length is 12 residues. The CDR3 is CASSTTGDLAFF. As DNA, the CDR3 is TGTGCCAGCAGTACCACAGGGGATTTAGCTTTCTTT.

V usage is TRBV27 and J usage is TRBJ1-1, with unresolved D. V lost 3 bases and J 1 base, leaving 6 bases between the germline ends. CDR1 is MNHEY, CDR2 SMNVEV, per germline (reference sequence). CDR3 size: 13 residues. CDR3 nucleotide sequence: TGTGCCAGCAGTTTGTATGAGAACACTGAAGCTTTCTTT. Its protein product is CASSLYENTEAFF.

CDR3 protein: CASKDRAGANVLTF. The CDR3 nucleotides are TGTGCCAGCAAAGACAGGGCTGGGGCCAACGTCCTGACTTTC. The J gene is TRBJ2-6, the V gene TRBV25-1, with 7 bases that match TRBD1. CDR3 length equals 14 residues. Unmatched junction bases numbered 2, after V lost 7 bases and J lost 2 bases. The germline V gene encodes CDR1 MGHDK and CDR2 SYGVNS.

The chain carries TRBV5-6 and TRBJ2-7; 7 bases map to TRBD2. This CDR3 contains 14 residues. Germline lookup yields CDR1 SGHDT and CDR2 YYEEEE. V shed 7 bases, J shed 5 bases, and the junction held 12 bases outside the gene matches. The CDR3, as DNA: TGTGCCAGCGGGGAGACGGGGGGTACGGACGAGCAGTACTTC. Amino acids: CASGETGGTDEQYF.

The chain couples TRBV27 to TRBJ1-4, with D unresolved. Germline V gives CDR1 MNHEY, CDR2 SMNVEV (reference sequence). V lost 6 bases and J 5 bases, leaving 31 bases between the germline ends. The CDR3 is 20 residues long. The CDR3 DNA sequence: TGTGCCAGCAGCCGTTCCGCAGGACGTCGGGCTACATTATTCAATGAAAAACTGTTTTTT. Translation: CASSRSAGRRATLFNEKLFF.